This TCR beta chain derives from a study of T cell changes during pregnancy in multiple sclerosis. Germline V gene lookup returns CDR1 GTSNPN and CDR2 SVGIG (reference sequence). This CDR3 has 17 amino acids. Trimming at V came to 4 bases and at J to 0 bases, leaving 8 bases not matched to a gene. This table comes from immunoSEQ multiplex PCR, and its TCRdb copy is limited to in-frame clones, with some not included. This sample has around 100,000 clones; approximately 94% occur once, and the top ten carry more than 0.95%. This receptor was identified in a female donor with multiple sclerosis, enrolled in a pregnancy study. Sequencing used peripheral blood, obtained in the second trimester of pregnancy. The chain has TRBV30 and TRBJ2-3, with 12 positions matching TRBD2. The DNA of the CDR3 is TGTGCCTGGACCCGGACTAGCGGGGAACGGAGCACAGATACGCAGTATTTT. This translates into CAWTRTSGERSTDTQYF. Variable domain in full (rest from reference TRBV30 and TRBJ2-3): SQTIHQWPATLVQPVGSPLSLECTVEGTSNPNLYWYRQAAGRGLQLLFYSVGIGQISSEVPQNLSASRPQDRQFILSSKKLLLSDSGFYLCAWTRTSGERSTDTQYFGPGTRLTVL.